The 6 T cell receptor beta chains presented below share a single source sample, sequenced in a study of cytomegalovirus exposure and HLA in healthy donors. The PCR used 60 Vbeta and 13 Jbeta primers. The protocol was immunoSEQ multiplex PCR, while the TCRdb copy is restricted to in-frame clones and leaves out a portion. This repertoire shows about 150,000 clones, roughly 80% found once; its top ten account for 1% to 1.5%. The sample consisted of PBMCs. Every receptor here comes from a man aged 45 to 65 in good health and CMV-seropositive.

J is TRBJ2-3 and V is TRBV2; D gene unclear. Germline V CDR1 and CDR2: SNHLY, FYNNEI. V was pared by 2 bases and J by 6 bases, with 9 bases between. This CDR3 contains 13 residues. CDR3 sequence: CASSERMRDTQYF. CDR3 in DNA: TGTGCCAGCAGTGAACGGATGAGGGATACGCAGTATTTT. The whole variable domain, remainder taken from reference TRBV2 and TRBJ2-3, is EPEVTQTPSHQVTQMGQEVILRCVPISNHLYFYWYRQILGQKVEFLVSFYNNEISEKSEIFDDQFSVERPDGSNFTLKIRSTKLEDSAMYFCASSERMRDTQYFGPGTRLTVL.

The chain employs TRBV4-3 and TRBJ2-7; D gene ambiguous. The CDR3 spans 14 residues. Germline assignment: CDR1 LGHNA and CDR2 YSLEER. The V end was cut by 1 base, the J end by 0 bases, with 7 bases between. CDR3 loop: CASSQGASSYEQYF. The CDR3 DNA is TGCGCCAGCAGCCAAGGGGCCAGCTCCTACGAGCAGTACTTC.

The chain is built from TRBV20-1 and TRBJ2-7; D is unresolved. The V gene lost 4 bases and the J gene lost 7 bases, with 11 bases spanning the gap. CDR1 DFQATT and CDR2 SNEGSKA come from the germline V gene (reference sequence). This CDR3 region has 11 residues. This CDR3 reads CSATDVREQYF. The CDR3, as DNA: TGCAGTGCTACTGACGTGAGGGAGCAGTACTTC.

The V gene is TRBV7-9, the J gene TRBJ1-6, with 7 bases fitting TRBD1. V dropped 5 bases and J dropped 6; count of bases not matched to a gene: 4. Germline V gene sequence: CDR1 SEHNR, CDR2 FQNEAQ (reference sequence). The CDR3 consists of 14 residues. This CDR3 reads CASSLQGSNSPLHF. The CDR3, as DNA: TGTGCCAGCAGCCTACAGGGGAGTAATTCACCCCTCCACTTT.

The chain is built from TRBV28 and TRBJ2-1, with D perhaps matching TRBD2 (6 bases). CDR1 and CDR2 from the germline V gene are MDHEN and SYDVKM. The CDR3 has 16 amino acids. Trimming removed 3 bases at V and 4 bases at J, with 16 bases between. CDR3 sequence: CASSFWRDGDYNEQFF. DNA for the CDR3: TGTGCCAGCAGTTTTTGGCGGGATGGGGATTACAATGAGCAGTTCTTC.

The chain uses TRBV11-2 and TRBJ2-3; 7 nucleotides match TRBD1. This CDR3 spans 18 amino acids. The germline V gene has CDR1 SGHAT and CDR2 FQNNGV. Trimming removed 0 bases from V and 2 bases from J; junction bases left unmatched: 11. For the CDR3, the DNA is TGTGCCAGCAGCTTAGATATAGGGGGACAGAGCCTCACAGATACGCAGTATTTT. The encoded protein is CASSLDIGGQSLTDTQYF.